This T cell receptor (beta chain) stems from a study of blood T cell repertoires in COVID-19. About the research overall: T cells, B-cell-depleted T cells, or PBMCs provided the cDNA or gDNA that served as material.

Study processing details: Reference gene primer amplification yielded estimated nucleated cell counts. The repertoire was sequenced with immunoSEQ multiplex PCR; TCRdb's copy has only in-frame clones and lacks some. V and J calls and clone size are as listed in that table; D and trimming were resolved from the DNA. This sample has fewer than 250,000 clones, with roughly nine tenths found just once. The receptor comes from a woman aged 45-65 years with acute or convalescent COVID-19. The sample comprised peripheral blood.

The CDR3 DNA is TGTGCCAGCAGCGTAGGGCAGGGATGGGCCACTGAAGCTTTCTTT. Amino acid sequence: CASSVGQGWATEAFF. V usage is TRBV9 and J usage is TRBJ1-1, with D perhaps matching TRBD1 (5 bases). This CDR3 is 15 amino acids long. CDR1 is SGDLS, CDR2 YYNGEE, per germline. V was clipped by 0 bases and J by 4 bases, with 13 bases between them.